This T cell receptor beta chain derives from a study of long-term antiretroviral therapy in people with HIV. Germline V gives CDR1 SGHRS, CDR2 YFSETQ. J lost 0 bases, V lost 3 bases, and 10 bases had no gene match. The CDR3 has 18 amino acids. Sequencing used immunoSEQ v3.0 at survey level. Data came from immunoSEQ multiplex PCR; TCRdb stores just in-frame clones and leaves some out. The data contain around 30,000 clones, 70% to 85% of them singletons. Cryopreserved PBMC numbered about 1-10 million per sample before DNA extraction. J is TRBJ2-2 and V is TRBV5-1, with TRBD2 matching over 8 bases. This specimen was unsorted PBMCs, taken 3 years after starting antiretroviral therapy. The TCR originated in a man aged 40-50 years with HIV. CDR3 sequence: CASSSGEGGGTNTGELFF. The CDR3 DNA sequence: TGCGCCAGCAGCTCTGGAGAGGGCGGGGGGACGAACACCGGGGAGCTGTTTTTT.